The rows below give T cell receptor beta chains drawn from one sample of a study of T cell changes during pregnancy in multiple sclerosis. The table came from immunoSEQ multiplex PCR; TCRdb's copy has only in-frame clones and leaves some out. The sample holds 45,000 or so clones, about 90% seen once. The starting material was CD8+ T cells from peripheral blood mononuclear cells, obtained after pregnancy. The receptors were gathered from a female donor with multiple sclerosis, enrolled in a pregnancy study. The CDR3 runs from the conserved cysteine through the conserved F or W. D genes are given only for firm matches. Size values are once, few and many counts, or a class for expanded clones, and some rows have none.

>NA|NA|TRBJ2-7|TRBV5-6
CASRPTGFGEQYF
TGTGCCAGCAGGCCAACAGGGTTTGGCGAGCAGTACTTC
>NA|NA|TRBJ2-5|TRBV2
CASSDSGEETQYF
TGTGCCAGCAGTGACTCAGGGGAAGAGACCCAGTACTTC
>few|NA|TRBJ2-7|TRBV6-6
CASSSDWSSYEQYF
TGTGCCAGCAGTTCCGACTGGAGCTCCTACGAGCAGTACTTC
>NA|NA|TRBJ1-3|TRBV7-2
CASSFGGAPGNTIYF
TGTGCCAGCAGCTTTGGGGGGGCCCCTGGAAACACCATATATTTT
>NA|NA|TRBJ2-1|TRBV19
CASSIAGYNEQFF
TGTGCCAGTAGTATTGCAGGGTACAATGAGCAGTTCTTC
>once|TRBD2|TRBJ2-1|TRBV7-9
CASSPGLAGGPSYNEQFF
TGTGCCAGCAGCCCGGGACTAGCGGGAGGGCCTTCCTACAATGAGCAGTTCTTC
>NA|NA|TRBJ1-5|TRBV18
CASSPPDSNQPQHF
TGTGCCAGCTCACCCCCAGATAGCAATCAGCCCCAGCATTTT
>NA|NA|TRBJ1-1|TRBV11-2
CASASAGQPEAFF
TGTGCCAGCGCGAGTGCGGGGCAACCCGAAGCTTTCTTT
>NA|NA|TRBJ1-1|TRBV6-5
CASSSGPMNTEAFF
TGTGCCAGCAGTAGTGGGCCAATGAACACTGAAGCTTTCTTT
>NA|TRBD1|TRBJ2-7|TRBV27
CASSFLLSSGTGLNEQYF
TGTGCCAGCAGTTTTCTACTGTCCTCCGGGACAGGTCTTAACGAGCAGTACTTC
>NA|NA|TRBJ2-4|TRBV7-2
CASSSRGVKNIQYF
TGTGCCAGCAGCTCCAGGGGAGTCAAAAACATTCAGTACTTC
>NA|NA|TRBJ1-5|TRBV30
CAWSEGHFKPQHF
TGTGCCTGGAGTGAAGGACACTTTAAGCCCCAGCATTTT
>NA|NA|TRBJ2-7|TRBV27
CASSFLPPLSSYEQYF
TGTGCCAGCAGTTTTCTTCCCCCTCTAAGCTCCTACGAGCAGTACTTC
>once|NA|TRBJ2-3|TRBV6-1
CASSDYALGRGATDTQYF
TGTGCCAGCAGTGATTACGCTCTAGGGAGGGGGGCCACAGATACGCAGTATTTT
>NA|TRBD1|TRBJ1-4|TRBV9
CASSADRGGSSEKLFF
TGTGCCAGCAGCGCAGACCGAGGGGGCTCGAGTGAAAAACTGTTTTTT
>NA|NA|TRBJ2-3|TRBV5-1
CASSLGQGGADTQYF
TGCGCCAGCAGCTTGGGACAGGGAGGTGCAGATACGCAGTATTTT
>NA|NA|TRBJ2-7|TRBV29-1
CSVEDLLGSEQYF
TGCAGCGTTGAAGATTTGTTAGGGAGCGAGCAGTACTTC
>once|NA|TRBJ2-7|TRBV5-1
CASSLALFDTYEQYF
TGCGCCAGCAGCTTGGCGCTATTCGATACCTACGAGCAGTACTTC
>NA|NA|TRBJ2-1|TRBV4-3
CASSPTLGVGNNEQFF
TGCGCCAGCAGCCCCACTCTGGGAGTTGGAAACAATGAGCAGTTCTTC
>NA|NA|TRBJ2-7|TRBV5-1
CASSLSRSSYEQYF
TGCGCCAGCAGCTTGAGTAGGAGCTCCTACGAGCAGTACTTC
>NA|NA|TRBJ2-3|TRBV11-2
CASSFSIGGDTQYF
TGTGCCAGCAGCTTCTCTATCGGGGGAGATACGCAGTATTTT
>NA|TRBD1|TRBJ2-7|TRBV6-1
CASSELDRAAHEQYF
TGTGCCAGCAGTGAACTGGACAGGGCCGCCCACGAGCAGTACTTC
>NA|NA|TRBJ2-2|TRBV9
CASSVEGGDTAGELFF
TGTGCCAGCAGCGTAGAAGGTGGGGACACCGCCGGGGAGCTGTTTTTT
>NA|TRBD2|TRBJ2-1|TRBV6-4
CASRSESGLEYNEQFF
TGTGCCAGCAGAAGTGAATCGGGACTAGAATACAATGAGCAGTTCTTC
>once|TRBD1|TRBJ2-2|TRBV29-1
CSVDRTGVTGELFF
TGCAGCGTTGACAGGACAGGGGTGACCGGGGAGCTGTTTTTT
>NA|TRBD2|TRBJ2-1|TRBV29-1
CSVDGGLSGGDSYNEQFF
TGCAGCGTTGACGGAGGGCTTAGCGGGGGGGATTCCTACAATGAGCAGTTCTTC
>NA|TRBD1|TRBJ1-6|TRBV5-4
CASSSSPDRGGSSPLHF
TGTGCCAGCAGCTCAAGCCCCGACAGGGGCGGTAGCTCACCCCTCCACTTT
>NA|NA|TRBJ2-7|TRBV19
CASSIPAAPYEQYF
TGTGCCAGTAGTATACCAGCGGCACCCTACGAGCAGTACTTC
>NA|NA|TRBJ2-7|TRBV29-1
CSVEVTDYEQYF
TGCAGCGTTGAAGTGACAGACTACGAGCAGTACTTC
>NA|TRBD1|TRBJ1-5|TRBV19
CASTSRQGFGNQPQHF
TGTGCCAGTACATCTAGACAGGGCTTCGGCAATCAGCCCCAGCATTTT
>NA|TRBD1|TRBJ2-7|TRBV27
CASSLSGTGFLISYEQYF
TGTGCCAGCAGTTTATCCGGGACAGGGTTTTTAATCTCCTACGAGCAGTACTTC
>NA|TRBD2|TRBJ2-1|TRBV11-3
CASSSRTSGWEQFF
TGTGCCAGCAGCTCAAGGACTAGCGGGTGGGAGCAGTTCTTC
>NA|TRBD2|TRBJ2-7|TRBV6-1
CASSEFPSGDAYEQYF
TGTGCCAGCAGTGAATTTCCTAGCGGGGACGCCTACGAGCAGTACTTC
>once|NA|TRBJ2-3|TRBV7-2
CASSLELVGTDTQYF
TGTGCCAGCAGCTTAGAACTAGTCGGCACAGATACGCAGTATTTT
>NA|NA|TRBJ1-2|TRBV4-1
CASSQVLDSPSVNGYTF
TGCGCCAGCAGCCAAGTCTTGGACAGCCCTTCCGTCAATGGCTACACCTTC
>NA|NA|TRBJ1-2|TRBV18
CASSPYRVSNYGYTF
TGTGCCAGCTCACCCTACAGGGTTTCTAACTATGGCTACACCTTC
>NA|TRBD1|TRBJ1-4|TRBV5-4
CASSFSQGTGFTNEKLFF
TGTGCCAGCAGCTTTTCCCAAGGGACAGGGTTCACTAATGAAAAACTGTTTTTT
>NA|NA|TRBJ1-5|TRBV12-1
CASSFVRVAVAQPQHF
TGTGCCAGCAGCTTTGTCCGGGTGGCGGTCGCTCAGCCCCAGCATTTT
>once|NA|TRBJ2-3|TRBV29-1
CSVEGDSSSTDTQYF
TGCAGCGTTGAAGGAGACAGTTCAAGCACAGATACGCAGTATTTT
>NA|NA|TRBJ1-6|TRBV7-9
CASTSKGPGNSPLHF
TGTGCCAGCACCTCAAAGGGGCCAGGCAATTCACCCCTCCACTTT
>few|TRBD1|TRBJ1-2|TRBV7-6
CASSPTPTGNYGYTF
TGTGCCAGCAGCCCTACCCCGACAGGGAACTATGGCTACACCTTC